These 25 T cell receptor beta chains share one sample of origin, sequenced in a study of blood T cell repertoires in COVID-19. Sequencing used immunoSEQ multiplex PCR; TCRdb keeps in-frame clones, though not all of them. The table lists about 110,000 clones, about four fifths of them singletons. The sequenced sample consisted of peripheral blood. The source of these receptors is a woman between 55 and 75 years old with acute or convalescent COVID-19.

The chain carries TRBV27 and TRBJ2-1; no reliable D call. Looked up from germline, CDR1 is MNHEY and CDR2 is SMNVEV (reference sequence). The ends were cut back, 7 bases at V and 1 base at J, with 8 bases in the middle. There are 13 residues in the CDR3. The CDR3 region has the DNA TGTGCCAGCAAAGAGATATCCTACAATGAGCAGTTCTTC. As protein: CASKEISYNEQFF.

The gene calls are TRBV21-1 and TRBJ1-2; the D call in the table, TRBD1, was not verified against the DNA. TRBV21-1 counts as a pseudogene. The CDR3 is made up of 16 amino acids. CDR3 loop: CASSKLHWTDTYGYTF. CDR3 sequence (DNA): TGTGCCAGCAGCAAGTTACATTGGACAGACACCTATGGCTACACCTTC.

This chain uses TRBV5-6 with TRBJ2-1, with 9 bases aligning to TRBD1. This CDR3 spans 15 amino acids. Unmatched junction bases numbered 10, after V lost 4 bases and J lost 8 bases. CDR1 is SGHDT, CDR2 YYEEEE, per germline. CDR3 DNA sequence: TGTGCCAGCAGCCCAACCGGGACAGGGATTTATGAGCAGTTCTTC. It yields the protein CASSPTGTGIYEQFF. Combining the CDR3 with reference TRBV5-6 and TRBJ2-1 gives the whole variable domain DAGVTQSPTHLIKTRGQQVTLRCSPKSGHDTVSWYQQALGQGPQFIFQYYEEEERQRGNFPDRFSGHQFPNYSSELNVNALLLGDSALYLCASSPTGTGIYEQFFGPGTRLTVL.

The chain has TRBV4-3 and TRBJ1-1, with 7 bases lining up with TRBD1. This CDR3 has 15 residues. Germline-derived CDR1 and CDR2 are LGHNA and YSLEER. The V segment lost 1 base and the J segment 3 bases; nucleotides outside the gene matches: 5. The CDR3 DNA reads TGCGCCAGCAGCCAAGTGGACAGGTTGGACACTGAAGCTTTCTTT. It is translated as CASSQVDRLDTEAFF.

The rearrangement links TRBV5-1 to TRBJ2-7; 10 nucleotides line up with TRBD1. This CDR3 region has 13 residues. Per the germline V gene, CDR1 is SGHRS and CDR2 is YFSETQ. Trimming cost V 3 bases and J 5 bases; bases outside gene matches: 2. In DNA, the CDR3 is TGCGCCAGCAGCTACGGGACAGGGGACGAGCAGTACTTC. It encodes CASSYGTGDEQYF.

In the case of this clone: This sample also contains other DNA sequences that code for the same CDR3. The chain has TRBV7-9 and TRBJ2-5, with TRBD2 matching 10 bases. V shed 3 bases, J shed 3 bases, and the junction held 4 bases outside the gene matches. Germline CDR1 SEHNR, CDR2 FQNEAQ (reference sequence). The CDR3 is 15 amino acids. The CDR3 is CASSFPTSGEETQYF. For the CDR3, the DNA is TGTGCCAGCAGCTTCCCCACTAGCGGGGAAGAGACCCAGTACTTC.

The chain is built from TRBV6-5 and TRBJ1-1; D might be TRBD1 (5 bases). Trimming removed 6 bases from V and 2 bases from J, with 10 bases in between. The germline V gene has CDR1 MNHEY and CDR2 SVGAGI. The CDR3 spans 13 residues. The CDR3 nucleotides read TGTGCCAGCAGCGCAACAGGTAACACTGAAGCTTTCTTT. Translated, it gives CASSATGNTEAFF.

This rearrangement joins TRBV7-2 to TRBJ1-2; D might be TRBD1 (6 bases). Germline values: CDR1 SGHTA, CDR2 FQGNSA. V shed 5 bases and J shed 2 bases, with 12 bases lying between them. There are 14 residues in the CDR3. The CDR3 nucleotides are TGTGCCAGCAGCCAAGAAACAGGGAACTATGGCTACACCTTC. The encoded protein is CASSQETGNYGYTF. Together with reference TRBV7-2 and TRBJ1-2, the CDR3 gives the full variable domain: GAGVSQSPSNKVTEKGKDVELRCDPISGHTALYWYRQSLGQGLEFLIYFQGNSAPDKSGLPSDRFSAERTGGSVSTLTIQRTQQEDSAVYLCASSQETGNYGYTFGSGTRLTVV.

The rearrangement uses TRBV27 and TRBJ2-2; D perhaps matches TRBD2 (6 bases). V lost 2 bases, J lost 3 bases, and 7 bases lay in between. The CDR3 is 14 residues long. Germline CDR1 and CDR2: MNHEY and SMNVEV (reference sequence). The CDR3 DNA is TGTGCCAGCAGTTTAGCGGGGTACACCGGGGAGCTGTTTTTT. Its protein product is CASSLAGYTGELFF.

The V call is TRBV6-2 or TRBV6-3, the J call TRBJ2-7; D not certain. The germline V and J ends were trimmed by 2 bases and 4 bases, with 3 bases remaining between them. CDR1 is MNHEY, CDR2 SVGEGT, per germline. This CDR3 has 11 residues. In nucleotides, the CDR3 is TGTGCCAGCAGTTACCGGTACGAGCAGTACTTC. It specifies CASSYRYEQYF.

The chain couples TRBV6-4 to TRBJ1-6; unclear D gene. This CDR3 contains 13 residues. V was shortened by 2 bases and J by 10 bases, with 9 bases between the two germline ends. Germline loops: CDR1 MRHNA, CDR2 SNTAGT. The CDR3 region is CASSDTDWSPLHF. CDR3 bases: TGTGCCAGCAGTGACACCGACTGGTCACCCCTCCACTTT.

The CDR3 DNA is TGCAGCGTTGCACAGGGTGGGGGAAATCAGCCCCAGCATTTT. It codes for CSVAQGGGNQPQHF. The chain uses TRBV29-1 and TRBJ1-5, with D tentatively TRBD1 (6 bases). Trimming took off 4 bases at V and 4 bases at J, with 14 bases between the two ends. This CDR3 has 14 residues. Per the germline V gene, CDR1 is SQVTM and CDR2 is ANQGSEA.

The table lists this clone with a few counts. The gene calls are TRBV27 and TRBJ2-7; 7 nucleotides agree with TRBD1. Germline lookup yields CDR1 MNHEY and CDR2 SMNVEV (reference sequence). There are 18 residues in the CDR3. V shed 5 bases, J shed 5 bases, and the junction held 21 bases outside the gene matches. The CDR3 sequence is CASSPNRYEGAKGHEQYF. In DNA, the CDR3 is TGTGCCAGCAGTCCTAATAGATACGAGGGGGCGAAAGGCCACGAGCAGTACTTC.

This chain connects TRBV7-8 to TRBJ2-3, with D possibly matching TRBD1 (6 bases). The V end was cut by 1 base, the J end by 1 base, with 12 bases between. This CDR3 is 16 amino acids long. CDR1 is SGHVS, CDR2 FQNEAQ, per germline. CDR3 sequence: CASSLGTGWRTDTQYF. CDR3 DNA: TGTGCCAGCAGCTTAGGAACAGGGTGGCGCACAGATACGCAGTATTTT.

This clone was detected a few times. The DNA of the CDR3 is TGTGCCAGCAGCCTAAGCCCCACCGGGACAGGGACGTTTGAGACCCAGTACTTC. Protein: CASSLSPTGTGTFETQYF. The chain combines TRBV4-2 with TRBJ2-5; 9 nucleotides agree with TRBD1. V trimming: 4 bases; J trimming: 5 bases; junction bases outside the gene matches: 17. Germline V lookup: CDR1 LGHNA, CDR2 YNFKEQ. The CDR3 loop spans 18 amino acids.

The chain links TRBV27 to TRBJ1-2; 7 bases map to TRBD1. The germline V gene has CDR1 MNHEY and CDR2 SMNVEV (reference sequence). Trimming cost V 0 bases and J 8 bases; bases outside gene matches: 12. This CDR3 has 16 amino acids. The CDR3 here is CASSLSPATGSSGYTF. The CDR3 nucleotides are TGTGCCAGCAGTTTATCGCCGGCGACAGGGTCCTCCGGCTACACCTTC.

The CDR3 nucleotides are TGTGCCACCAGTGATTCTAGGACAGGGGCGGGAAACACCATATATTTT. Amino acid sequence: CATSDSRTGAGNTIYF. The genes are TRBV24-1 and TRBJ1-3; 9 bases line up with TRBD1. With V trimmed by 2 bases and J by 4 bases, 5 bases remained unmatched. This CDR3 spans 16 amino acids. Germline values: CDR1 KGHDR, CDR2 SFDVKD.

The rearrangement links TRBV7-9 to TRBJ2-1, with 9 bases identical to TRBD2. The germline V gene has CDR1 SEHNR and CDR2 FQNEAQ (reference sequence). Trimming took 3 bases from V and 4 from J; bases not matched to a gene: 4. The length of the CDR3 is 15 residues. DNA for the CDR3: TGTGCCAGCAGCTTCACTAGCGGGTATTACAATGAGCAGTTCTTC. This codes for CASSFTSGYYNEQFF.

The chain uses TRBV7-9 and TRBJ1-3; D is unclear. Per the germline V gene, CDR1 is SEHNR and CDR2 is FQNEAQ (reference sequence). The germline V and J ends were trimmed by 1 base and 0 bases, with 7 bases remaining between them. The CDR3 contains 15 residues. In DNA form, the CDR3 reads TGTGCCAGCAGCTTAGGCGAAAGCTCTGGAAACACCATATATTTT. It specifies CASSLGESSGNTIYF.

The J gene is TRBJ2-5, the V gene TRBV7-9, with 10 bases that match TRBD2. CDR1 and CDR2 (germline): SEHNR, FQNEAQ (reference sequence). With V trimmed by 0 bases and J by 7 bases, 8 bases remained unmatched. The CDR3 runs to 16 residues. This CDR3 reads CASSLASGGNYGTQYF. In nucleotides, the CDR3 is TGTGCCAGCAGCTTAGCTAGCGGGGGGAATTACGGGACCCAGTACTTC.

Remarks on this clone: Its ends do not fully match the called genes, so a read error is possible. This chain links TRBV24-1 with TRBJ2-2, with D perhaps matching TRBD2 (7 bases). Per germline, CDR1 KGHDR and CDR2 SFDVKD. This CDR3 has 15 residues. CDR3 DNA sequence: TGTGCCACCAGTGATGCAGGGGAGGGGACCGTGGAGCTGTTTTTT. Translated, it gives CATSDAGEGTVELFF.

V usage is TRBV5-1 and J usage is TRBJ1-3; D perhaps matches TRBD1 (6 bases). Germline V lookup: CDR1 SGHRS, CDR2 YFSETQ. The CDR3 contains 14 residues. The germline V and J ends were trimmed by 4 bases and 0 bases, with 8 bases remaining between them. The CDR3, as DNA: TGCGCCAGCAGCACAGGGTTCTCTGGAAACACCATATATTTT. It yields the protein CASSTGFSGNTIYF.

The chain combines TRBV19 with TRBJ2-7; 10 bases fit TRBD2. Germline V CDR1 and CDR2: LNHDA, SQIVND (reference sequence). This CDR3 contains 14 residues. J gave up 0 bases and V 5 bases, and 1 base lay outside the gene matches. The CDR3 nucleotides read TGTGCCAGTAGTTGGACTAGCGGCTCCTACGAGCAGTACTTC. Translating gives CASSWTSGSYEQYF.

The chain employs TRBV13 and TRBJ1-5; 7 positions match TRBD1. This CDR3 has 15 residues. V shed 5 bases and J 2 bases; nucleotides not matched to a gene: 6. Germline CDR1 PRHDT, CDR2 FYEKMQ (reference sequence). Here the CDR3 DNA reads TGTGCCAGCAGCGCACAGGGGAAAGGCAATCAGCCCCAGCATTTT. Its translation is CASSAQGKGNQPQHF.

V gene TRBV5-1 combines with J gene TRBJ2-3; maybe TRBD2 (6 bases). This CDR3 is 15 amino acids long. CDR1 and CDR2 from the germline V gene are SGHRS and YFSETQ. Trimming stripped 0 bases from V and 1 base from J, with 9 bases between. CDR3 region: CASSLEGLGTDTQYF. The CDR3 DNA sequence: TGCGCCAGCAGCTTGGAGGGACTTGGCACAGATACGCAGTATTTT. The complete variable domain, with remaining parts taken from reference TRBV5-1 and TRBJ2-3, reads KAGVTQTPRYLIKTRGQQVTLSCSPISGHRSVSWYQQTPGQGLQFLFEYFSETQRNKGNFPGRFSGRQFSNSRSEMNVSTLELGDSALYLCASSLEGLGTDTQYFGPGTRLTVL.